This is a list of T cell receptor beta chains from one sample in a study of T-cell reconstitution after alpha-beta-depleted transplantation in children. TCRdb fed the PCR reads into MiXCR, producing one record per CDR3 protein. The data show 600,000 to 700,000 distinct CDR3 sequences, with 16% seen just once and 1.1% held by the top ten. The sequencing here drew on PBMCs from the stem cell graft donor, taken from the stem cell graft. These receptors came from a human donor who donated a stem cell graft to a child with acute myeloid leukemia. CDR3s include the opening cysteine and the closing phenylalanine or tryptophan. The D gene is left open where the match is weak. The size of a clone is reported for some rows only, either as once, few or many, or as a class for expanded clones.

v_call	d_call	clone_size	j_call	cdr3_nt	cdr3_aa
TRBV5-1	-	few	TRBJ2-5	TGCGCCAGCAGACCACAGTACCAAGAGACCCAGTACTTC	CASRPQYQETQYF
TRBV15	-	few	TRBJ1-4	TGTGCCATTCCGGGACCCGCGAGCGAAAAACTGTTTTTT	CAIPGPASEKLFF
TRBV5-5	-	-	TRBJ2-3	TGTGCCAGCACCCGAGGGACCACAGATACGCAGTATTTT	CASTRGTTDTQYF
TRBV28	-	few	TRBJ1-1	TGTGCCAGCCCCCGAAACAACAGGGAGCCTATGAACACTGAAGCTTTCTTT	CASPRNNREPMNTEAFF
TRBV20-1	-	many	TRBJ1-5	TGCAGTGCTAGGATGGGCAATCAGCCCCAGCATTTT	CSARMGNQPQHF
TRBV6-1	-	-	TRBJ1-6	TGTGCCAGCAGTGGGCGCTCCTATAATTCACCCCTCCACTTT	CASSGRSYNSPLHF
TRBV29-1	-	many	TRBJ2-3	TGCCCCACGGGGGAGGGCACAGATACGCAGTATTTT	CPTGEGTDTQYF
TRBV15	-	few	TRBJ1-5	TGTGCCACCAGCAGGGGGCTGGAGTGGAATCAGCCCCAGCATTTT	CATSRGLEWNQPQHF
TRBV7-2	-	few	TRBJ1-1	TGTGCCAGCAGCTTAGACAACACCATGAACACTGAAGCTTTCTTT	CASSLDNTMNTEAFF
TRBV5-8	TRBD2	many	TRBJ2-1	TGTGCCAGCAGCTTCCCTGGTGGAGCGGGGACCTCCTACAATGAGCAGTTCTTC	CASSFPGGAGTSYNEQFF
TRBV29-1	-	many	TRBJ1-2	TGCAGCGGGGGGGGGACGGACGGCGGCTACACCTTC	CSGGGTDGGYTF
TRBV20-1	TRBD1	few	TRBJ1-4	TGCAGTGCTGACAGCCCAGGGGGTGAAAAACTGTTTTTT	CSADSPGGEKLFF
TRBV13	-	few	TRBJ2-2	TGTGCCAGCAGCTCCAGGGGGGCGACTAACACCGGGGAGCTGTTTTTT	CASSSRGATNTGELFF
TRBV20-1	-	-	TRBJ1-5	TGCAGTGCTAGAGGCCAGGGGACGGGCAATCAGCCCCAGCATTTT	CSARGQGTGNQPQHF
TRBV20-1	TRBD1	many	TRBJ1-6	TGCAGTGCTAGAGTAGACGGGACAGGGAATTCACCCCTCCACTTT	CSARVDGTGNSPLHF
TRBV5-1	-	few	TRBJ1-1	TGCGCCAGCAGCCGGGCGGGGCAGGGTAGGACTGAAGCTTTCTTT	CASSRAGQGRTEAFF
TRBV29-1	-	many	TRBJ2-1	TGCAGCGTTGAACCGAAAGAGAATGAGCAGTTCTTC	CSVEPKENEQFF
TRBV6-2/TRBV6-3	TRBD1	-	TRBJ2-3	TGTGCCAGCAGGGCAACAGGGGCGGGCACAGATACGCAGTATTTT	CASRATGAGTDTQYF
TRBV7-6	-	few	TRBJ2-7	TGTGCCAGCAGCGCCGCACCGGGAGCCTACGAGCAGTACTTC	CASSAAPGAYEQYF
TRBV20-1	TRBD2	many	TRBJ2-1	TGCAGTGCAACCCCGACACTAGCGGGGGGCTCCTACAATGAGCAGTTCTTC	CSATPTLAGGSYNEQFF
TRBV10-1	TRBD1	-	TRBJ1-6	TGCGCCAGCAGTCGGACAGGGGCCGATTCACCCCTCCACTTT	CASSRTGADSPLHF
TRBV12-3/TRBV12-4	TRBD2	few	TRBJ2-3	TGTGCCAGCAGCTTGGGGACGCTAGCGGGGGGCACAGATACGCAGTATTTT	CASSLGTLAGGTDTQYF
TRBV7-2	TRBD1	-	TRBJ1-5	TGTGCCAGCAGCTGGGTGGGGACAGGGGATCAGCCCCAGCATTTT	CASSWVGTGDQPQHF
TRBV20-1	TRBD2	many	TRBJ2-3	TGCAGTGCTAGAATCCCCGGGACTAGTCTGGCAGATACGCAGTATTTT	CSARIPGTSLADTQYF
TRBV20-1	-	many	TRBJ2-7	TGCAGTGCTAGAGTGGAGCTTAACTACGAGCAGTACTTC	CSARVELNYEQYF
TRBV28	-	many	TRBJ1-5	TGTGCCAGCAGTTTATATCCCTACAATCAGCCCCAGCATTTT	CASSLYPYNQPQHF
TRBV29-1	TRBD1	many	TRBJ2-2	TGCAGCGTGAGGGACAGGGTAAACACCGGGGAGCTGTTTTTT	CSVRDRVNTGELFF
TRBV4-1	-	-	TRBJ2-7	TGCGCCAGCAGCCAACCATCGACAGGTAAATTCTACGAGCAGTACTTC	CASSQPSTGKFYEQYF
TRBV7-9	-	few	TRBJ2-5	TGTGCCAGCACCGGAGAGGGCGGACCCCAAGAGACCCAGTACTTC	CASTGEGGPQETQYF
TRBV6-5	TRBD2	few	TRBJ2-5	TGTGCCAGCAGCTTAGGACTAGCGGGGGTAGAAGAGACCCAGTACTTC	CASSLGLAGVEETQYF
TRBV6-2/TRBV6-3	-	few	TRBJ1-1	TGTGCCAGCAGGGCTAAGGCCTGGGAGAACACTGAAGCTTTCTTT	CASRAKAWENTEAFF
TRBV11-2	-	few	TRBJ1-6	TGTGCCAGCAGCCCAACCCGAGCATCACCCCTCCACTTT	CASSPTRASPLHF